This T cell receptor (beta chain) is from a study of OX40 agonist ivuxolimab in advanced cancers. Clones were read by immunoSEQ multiplex PCR, and TCRdb kept only the in-frame ones, dropping some. The sample yields some 63,000 clones, around 91% seen once. Notes on the study in general: Near-lowest levels of clonal expansion characterized partial responders at 0.1-3.0 mg/kg. Dosing at 0.1 to 3.0 mg/kg was accompanied by clonal expansion of CD4+ and CD8+ blood T cells by week 6.

Deletions cut 1 base from V and 0 bases from J, with 19 bases between. The CDR3 consists of 19 residues. CDR1 and CDR2 (germline): MGHRA, YSYEKL. For this clone: The target antigen is unknown.

The sample consisted of CD4+ or CD8+ T cells sorted from blood, taken in a trial of the OX40 agonist ivuxolimab. The sequence derives from an adult with an advanced solid tumor such as melanoma, head and neck, liver or kidney cancer. V is TRBV4-1 and J is TRBJ1-3; D is possibly TRBD1 (5 bases). As DNA, the CDR3 is TGCGCCAGCAGCCAAGTGTTTTCCGGGACGGCCTTCTCTGGAAACACCATATATTTT. Protein sequence: CASSQVFSGTAFSGNTIYF.